In this sample, the clone carrying this T cell receptor beta chain turned up many times. Antigen: not known. The source of the sample is a study of T cells in Graves' hyperthyroidism and ophthalmopathy. Study information: Blood was drawn when the patient was first diagnosed and still untreated. Study conclusions and caveats: A model built on 13 V-J features separated ophthalmopathy from stable hyperthyroidism.

TCR beta CDR3 regions were amplified from RNA. HTBI primers were used for first-round RT-PCR of the TCR CDR3. Using its own MiXCR run on the multiplex PCR reads, TCRdb lists one record per CDR3 protein. The profile covers under 65,000 distinct CDR3 sequences, with 53% appearing a single time and 3% to 4% taken by the ten largest. Investigators excluded patients with uncontrolled infection, other autoimmune disease, pregnancy or lactation. Diagnosing involved the use of clinical symptoms, serum thyroxine and TRAb, thyroid ultrasound and orbital computed tomography. The sequence was collected from a woman aged 55-70 years with Graves' ophthalmopathy. Sequences were obtained from blood.

Here the CDR3 DNA reads TGTGCCATCAGTGAGAGGGCTAGCGGGACCTCGGATACGCAGTATTTT. Translation gives CAISERASGTSDTQYF. The V call is TRBV10-3, the J call TRBJ2-3; TRBD2 agrees at 9 bases. The length of the CDR3 is 16 residues. The trim removed 2 bases at V and 6 bases at J, leaving 9 bases unmatched. The germline V gene encodes CDR1 ENHRY and CDR2 SYGVKD.